This is a list of T cell receptor beta chains from one sample in a study of beta chain features in type 1 diabetes. Method: immunoSEQ multiplex PCR; TCRdb's copy keeps in-frame clones and lacks some. Of 160,000 or so clones listed, roughly 10% were seen once; the top ten hold under 0.85%. Sequenced: central memory CD4+ T cells from blood. The receptor set was obtained from a woman younger than 45 with type 1 diabetes. The CDR3 runs from the conserved cysteine through the conserved F or W. Fields, in order: V gene, clone size, J gene, D gene, CDR3 protein, CDR3 DNA. The D gene is left open where the match is weak. Where a row states a size, it is once, few, many or the class of an expanded clone; other rows omit it.

TRBV11-2	few	TRBJ2-1	TRBD2	CASSLVRGSGAREQFF	TGTGCCAGCAGCTTAGTTCGAGGTAGCGGGGCACGAGAGCAGTTCTTC
TRBV10-3	few	TRBJ2-1	TRBD2	CAISSGTSGPSSYNEQFF	TGTGCCATCAGTTCGGGAACTAGCGGGCCTAGCTCCTACAATGAGCAGTTCTTC
TRBV9	many	TRBJ2-2	TRBD2	CASSVALAGDTGELFF	TGTGCCAGCAGCGTCGCTTTAGCGGGAGACACCGGGGAGCTGTTTTTT
TRBV5-1	few	TRBJ1-1	NA	CASSSPMNTEAFF	TGCGCCAGCAGCAGCCCCATGAACACTGAAGCTTTCTTT
TRBV6-6	NA	TRBJ2-7	TRBD2	CASSHMTSGSYEQYF	TGTGCCAGCAGCCACATGACTAGCGGGAGCTACGAGCAGTACTTC
TRBV21-1	NA	TRBJ2-5	NA	CASSKEEGERTQYF	TGTGCCAGCAGCAAAGAGGAAGGGGAACGGACCCAGTACTTC
TRBV10-3	few	TRBJ1-1	TRBD1	CAISPGTANTEAFF	TGTGCCATCAGTCCCGGGACAGCGAACACTGAAGCTTTCTTT
TRBV4-1	few	TRBJ2-7	TRBD2	CASSQARSGRAYEQYF	TGCGCCAGCAGCCAAGCCCGTAGCGGGAGGGCCTACGAGCAGTACTTC
TRBV5-4	NA	TRBJ2-2	NA	CASSTHFSGTGELFF	TGTGCCAGCAGCACCCACTTTTCGGGAACCGGGGAGCTGTTTTTT
TRBV27	few	TRBJ2-1	TRBD2	CASKLAGVDEQFF	TGTGCCAGCAAGCTAGCGGGAGTAGATGAGCAGTTCTTC
TRBV7-9	NA	TRBJ2-3	TRBD2	CASSLGLAGAFWYF	TGTGCCAGCAGCTTAGGACTAGCGGGGGCGTTTTGGTATTTT
TRBV27	NA	TRBJ1-4	TRBD1	CASSPPLTGLPTKLFF	TGTGCCAGCAGTCCCCCCTTGACAGGGTTACCGACAAAACTGTTTTTT
TRBV30	NA	TRBJ2-5	TRBD1	CAWSVVGGGETQYF	TGTGCCTGGAGTGTAGTAGGGGGCGGAGAGACCCAGTACTTC
TRBV5-1	NA	TRBJ1-1	NA	CASSLTVNTEAFF	TGCGCCAGCAGCTTAACAGTGAACACTGAAGCTTTCTTT
TRBV12-5	few	TRBJ2-5	TRBD2	CASGSPAGGLQETQYF	TGTGCTAGTGGTTCGCCAGCGGGAGGGCTCCAAGAGACCCAGTACTTC
TRBV19	few	TRBJ1-2	NA	CASSVEQGAGYTF	TGTGCCAGTAGTGTGGAACAGGGTGCCGGCTACACCTTC
TRBV29-1	NA	TRBJ1-2	NA	CSVKVEGGGYTF	TGCAGCGTAAAAGTGGAGGGTGGGGGCTACACCTTC
TRBV5-4	NA	TRBJ2-1	NA	CASRRENNEQFF	TGTGCCAGCAGGAGGGAGAACAATGAGCAGTTCTTC
TRBV30	few	TRBJ1-4	TRBD1	CAWGTERGKLFF	TGTGCCTGGGGGACAGAAAGGGGCAAACTGTTTTTT
TRBV5-6	NA	TRBJ2-1	NA	CASTLQGNEQFF	TGTGCCAGCACCTTGCAGGGAAATGAGCAGTTCTTC
TRBV29-1	NA	TRBJ1-3	NA	CSVWDIIPIYF	TGCAGCGTTTGGGACATAATCCCCATATATTTT
TRBV29-1	few	TRBJ2-1	NA	CSAVSSTRAYNEQFF	TGCAGCGCCGTGTCCTCAACCAGGGCCTACAATGAGCAGTTCTTC
TRBV18	NA	TRBJ2-4	NA	CASSPRQEYIQYF	TGTGCCAGCTCACCCAGACAGGAGTACATTCAGTACTTC
TRBV29-1	NA	TRBJ1-4	NA	CSVNWSANEKLFF	TGCAGCGTTAACTGGTCCGCTAATGAAAAACTGTTTTTT
TRBV6-6	NA	TRBJ2-7	NA	CASNLAGSGYEQYF	TGTGCCAGCAACCTAGCCGGGTCCGGGTACGAGCAGTACTTC
TRBV5-1	NA	TRBJ2-2	NA	CASSLVQGTGELFF	TGCGCCAGCAGCTTGGTCCAGGGGACCGGGGAGCTGTTTTTT
TRBV9	few	TRBJ2-5	NA	CASSVSIKETQYF	TGTGCCAGCAGCGTTTCTATAAAAGAGACCCAGTACTTC
TRBV6-4	few	TRBJ1-2	NA	CASSADPGASYGYTF	TGTGCCAGCAGTGCGGACCCTGGGGCATCCTATGGCTACACCTTC
TRBV7-3	few	TRBJ1-1	TRBD1	CASSPRTGGKAFF	TGTGCCAGCAGCCCTCGGACAGGGGGGAAAGCTTTCTTT
TRBV4-2	few	TRBJ2-3	TRBD2	CASSQHRGLTGTSEGDTQYF	TGTGCCAGCAGCCAACACAGAGGTTTGACCGGGACTAGCGAGGGAGATACGCAGTATTTT
TRBV25-1	few	TRBJ1-2	TRBD1	CASRPQGEDGYTF	TGTGCCAGCAGGCCACAGGGGGAAGATGGCTACACCTTC
TRBV11-2	few	TRBJ1-1	TRBD1	CASSSNTGDTEAFF	TGTGCCAGCAGCTCGAATACAGGGGACACTGAAGCTTTCTTT
TRBV7-6	few	TRBJ1-2	TRBD1	CASSRTGGNGYTF	TGTGCCAGCAGCCGGACAGGGGGGAATGGCTACACCTTC
TRBV28	few	TRBJ2-7	TRBD2	CASSLLAGGIDEQYF	TGTGCCAGCAGTTTACTAGCGGGAGGGATCGACGAGCAGTACTTC
TRBV28	NA	TRBJ1-1	TRBD1	CASSSQGAGTEAFF	TGTGCCAGCAGCTCACAGGGGGCGGGAACTGAAGCTTTCTTT
TRBV5-1	NA	TRBJ2-7	TRBD2	CASSSIAGGSYEQYF	TGCGCCAGCAGCTCGATCGCGGGAGGATCCTACGAGCAGTACTTC
TRBV9	few	TRBJ2-5	NA	CASSVGGVGETQYF	TGTGCCAGCAGCGTCGGTGGAGTTGGGGAGACCCAGTACTTC
TRBV19	NA	TRBJ1-1	TRBD1	CASSRQGTEAFF	TGTGCCAGTAGTAGACAGGGGACTGAAGCTTTCTTT
TRBV2	NA	TRBJ2-5	TRBD1	CASSVGTGVQETQYF	TGTGCCAGCAGTGTCGGGACAGGGGTCCAAGAGACCCAGTACTTC
TRBV30	NA	TRBJ2-2	TRBD1	CAWRVRGLNTGELFF	TGTGCCTGGAGGGTCAGGGGGCTGAACACCGGGGAGCTGTTTTTT
TRBV6-5	NA	TRBJ2-3	NA	CASSYSGTRYTDTQYF	TGTGCCAGCAGTTACTCCGGGACTCGCTACACAGATACGCAGTATTTT
TRBV28	NA	TRBJ2-1	TRBD1	CASSWEWEDRDDEQFF	TGTGCCAGCAGTTGGGAATGGGAGGACAGGGACGATGAGCAGTTCTTC
TRBV2	NA	TRBJ2-1	NA	CASNRQLTNEQFF	TGTGCCAGCAATCGCCAACTAACCAATGAGCAGTTCTTC
TRBV14	NA	TRBJ1-1	NA	CASSQDHYTEAFF	TGTGCCAGCAGCCAAGATCACTACACTGAAGCTTTCTTT
TRBV9	NA	TRBJ2-3	TRBD2	CASSVGAGRTDTQYF	TGTGCCAGCAGCGTGGGAGCGGGACGCACAGATACGCAGTATTTT
TRBV28	few	TRBJ2-6	NA	CASSLLVSLGSGANVLTF	TGTGCCAGCAGTTTATTAGTGTCCCTTGGCTCTGGGGCCAACGTCCTGACTTTC
TRBV6-6	NA	TRBJ1-2	NA	CATGGSQQPF	TGTGCCACCGGGGGGTCCCAACAACCCTTC
TRBV18	few	TRBJ1-1	NA	CASSRQGNTEAFF	TGTGCCAGCTCACGTCAGGGGAACACTGAAGCTTTCTTT
TRBV30	NA	TRBJ2-3	NA	CACGRDTQYF	TGTGCCTGCGGTCGTGATACGCAGTATTTT
TRBV7-6	NA	TRBJ1-3	NA	CASSFDPPGSGNTIYF	TGTGCCAGCAGCTTTGATCCTCCAGGGTCTGGAAACACCATATATTTT
TRBV9	few	TRBJ1-3	TRBD1	CASSAGGPLSGNTIYF	TGTGCCAGCAGCGCAGGGGGACCGCTCTCTGGAAACACCATATATTTT
TRBV2	NA	TRBJ1-5	TRBD1	CASSGDRVSNQPQHF	TGTGCCAGCAGTGGGGACAGGGTTAGCAATCAGCCCCAGCATTTT
TRBV7-9	few	TRBJ2-7	NA	CASSLYAGRSYEQYF	TGTGCCAGCAGCTTATACGCGGGGAGATCCTACGAGCAGTACTTC
TRBV15	NA	TRBJ2-7	TRBD2	CATSRILAATEQYF	TGTGCCACCAGCAGGATCCTAGCGGCCACCGAGCAGTACTTC